The present T cell receptor (beta chain) was sequenced within a study of T cells in Graves' hyperthyroidism and ophthalmopathy. Comment on this clonotype: A junction boundary mismatches the germline segment, possibly from a read error.

RNA transcripts yielded amplified TCR beta CDR3 regions. The HTBI primer set served for first-round RT-PCR of the TCR CDR3. TCRdb ran MiXCR on the multiplex PCR reads and lists one entry per CDR3 protein. This sample has about 580,000 distinct CDR3 sequences, with around 46% found just once. Germline V gives CDR1 SGHRS, CDR2 YFSETQ. The length of the CDR3 is 14 residues. The V and J genes are TRBV5-1 and TRBJ1-2; TRBD1 matches 9 bases. Sample: peripheral blood or thyroid tissue (not recorded which). This clonotype originated in a woman in her late teens or twenties with Graves' hyperthyroidism. The CDR3 region is CASSLSGTGFRYTF. CDR3 DNA: TGTGCCAGCAGCCTTAGCGGGACAGGGTTTCGCTACACCTTC. The variable domain in full, completed from reference TRBV5-1 and TRBJ1-2, reads KAGVTQTPRYLIKTRGQQVTLSCSPISGHRSVSWYQQTPGQGLQFLFEYFSETQRNKGNFPGRFSGRQFSNSRSEMNVSTLELGDSALYLCASSLSGTGFRYTFGSGTRLTVV.